This entry is about one TCR beta chain. No antigen is known for it. The CDR3 contains 14 residues. Germline V gene lookup returns CDR1 MDHEN and CDR2 SYDVKM. The ends were cut back, 5 bases at V and 3 bases at J, with 14 bases in the middle. This record comes from a study of beta chain features in type 1 diabetes. Study-wide context: All samples yielded 107,917,701 examined sorted cells. The study's findings and limits: Within each of all four CD4+ subsets, Type 1 diabetes patients had TCRB CDR3s that were moderately but significantly shorter. In the patient group, naive, central memory and Treg TCRB repertoires seemed more alike than in the healthy donor group. cDNA sequencing could over-represent cells with high TCR expression.

A CD45RO/CCR7/CD25/CD127/CD95/CD27 panel sorted naive, central memory, regulatory and stem cell-like memory CD4+ cells. Expressed TCRB transcripts were sequenced because the entire RNA isolate underwent reverse transcription. Data came from immunoSEQ multiplex PCR; TCRdb stores just in-frame clones and leaves some out. The sample carries approximately 17,000 clones, about 70% recorded once. This sequence joins TRBV28 and TRBJ2-7, with D perhaps matching TRBD2 (6 bases). The source of this sequence is a man in his thirties or forties with type 1 diabetes. The specimen was stem cell memory CD4+ T cells from blood. CDR3 in DNA: TGTGCCAGCAGTACCGGGGGTAGAGGCTACGAGCAGTACTTC. It specifies CASSTGGRGYEQYF.